This section outlines one TCR beta chain sequence together with its context. What it recognizes is unknown. TCRdb re-called the reads through MiXCR, storing one row per CDR3 protein. Altogether more than 400,000 distinct CDR3 sequences are present, 26% being singletons, with the ten largest covering about 13%. Trimming removed 6 bases at V and 4 bases at J, with 15 bases between. This CDR3 comprises 14 residues. This record comes from a study of T cell repertoires in cytomegalovirus infection. Background on the study: A matching HLA type, together with CMV infection, was signaled by public TCR beta signatures.

Overall study findings and caveats: Frequencies of public TCR beta families were cumulated, and this identified carriers of CMV plus the relevant HLA. HLA-C-restricted, CMV-specific TCR beta clonotypes were dominant ex vivo.

This receptor was taken from a human donor in good health (CMV status not recorded). Some clones in this sample may be carry-over from other donors' samples. Input material: PBMCs. This chain uses TRBV12-3 or TRBV12-4 with TRBJ1-1; D ambiguous. CDR3 protein: CASSDTSVSTEAFF. In nucleotides, the CDR3 is TGTGCCAGCAGCGACACGTCTGTGAGCACTGAAGCTTTCTTT.